The 24 T cell receptor beta chains below were found in one sample sequenced in a study of blood T cells in healthy people across ages. Alongside a J-beta primer mix, a sample-barcoded 5' primer served in a second PCR lasting 7 to 11 cycles. MiXCR, run by TCRdb on the 5' RACE reads, gives a single entry per CDR3 protein. This sample has 650,000 or so distinct CDR3 sequences, with 40% to 65% found just once. Sequences were obtained from blood. All receptors derive from an elderly woman in good health.

This clonotype showed up just once. The J gene is TRBJ2-7, the V gene TRBV20-1; D is uncertain. V was cut by 3 bases and J by 0 bases, with 6 bases left in between. The germline V gene has CDR1 DFQATT and CDR2 SNEGSKA (reference sequence). The CDR3 has 12 residues. The CDR3: CSASLHSYEQYF. CDR3 nucleotides: TGCAGTGCTAGCCTACACTCCTACGAGCAGTACTTC.

This clonotype was picked up many times. The J gene is TRBJ2-1, the V gene TRBV9; a possible D gene is TRBD1 (6 bases). CDR1 is SGDLS and CDR2 is YYNGEE in the germline V gene. This CDR3 is built from 12 residues. V shed 3 bases and J shed 8 bases, with 9 bases lying between them. This CDR3 reads CASSGAGDEQFF. CDR3 in DNA: TGTGCCAGCAGCGGGGCAGGGGATGAGCAGTTCTTC.

This clonotype was seen many times. V is TRBV27 and J is TRBJ2-7; maybe TRBD2 (6 bases). Germline values: CDR1 MNHEY, CDR2 SMNVEV (reference sequence). Trimming removed 2 bases from V and 4 bases from J, with 24 bases in between. The length of the CDR3 is 18 residues. CDR3 DNA sequence: TGTGCCAGCAGTTTAAGGCGCGGTGGGGTTGTGGGGGGATACGAGCAGTACTTC. This gives the protein CASSLRRGGVVGGYEQYF.

As concerns this clonotype: With a much larger clone just one base away, this may be a read error. V is TRBV7-2 and J is TRBJ1-6; TRBD1 might be the D (5 bases). With 4 bases removed from V and 5 bases from J, the gap between germline ends came to 12 bases. Per the germline V gene, CDR1 is SGHTA and CDR2 is FQGNSA. This CDR3 comprises 15 residues. CDR3 nucleotides: TGTGCCAGCAGCTCAGAGCGGGGGGATAATTCACCCCTCCACTTT. Its protein product is CASSSERGDNSPLHF.

Comment on this clonotype: A much more abundant neighbour one base away suggests this may be a read error. The J gene is TRBJ2-7, the V gene TRBV5-1, with D perhaps TRBD1 (6 bases). CDR1 and CDR2 (germline): SGHRS, YFSETQ. The CDR3 spans 14 residues. With 4 bases removed from V and 4 bases from J, the gap between germline ends came to 15 bases. In DNA, the CDR3 is TGCGCCAGCAGCAACCGGATAGGGGGTTACGAGCAGTACTTC. Protein product: CASSNRIGGYEQYF. The full variable domain, with the rest looked up from reference TRBV5-1 and TRBJ2-7, is KAGVTQTPRYLIKTRGQQVTLSCSPISGHRSVSWYQQTPGQGLQFLFEYFSETQRNKGNFPGRFSGRQFSNSRSEMNVSTLELGDSALYLCASSNRIGGYEQYFGPGTRLTVT.

The rearrangement joins TRBV10-3 to TRBJ1-6; D is unclear. Germline-derived CDR1 and CDR2 are ENHRY and SYGVKD. The V end lost 8 bases, the J end lost 0 bases, and 8 bases lay between the germline ends. There are 14 residues in the CDR3. The CDR3 nucleotides read TGTGCCATCTGTGGGAGCTCCTATAATTCACCCCTCCACTTT. It specifies CAICGSSYNSPLHF.

This clonotype was recorded at least ten times. The rearrangement joins TRBV6-2 or TRBV6-3 to TRBJ2-5; 15 bases map to TRBD2. CDR3 length: 16 residues. The ends lost 6 bases at V and 3 bases at J; junction bases unmatched: 5. Germline CDR1 reads MNHEY; CDR2 reads SVGEGT. CDR3 DNA sequence: TGTGCCAGCAGGGGACTAGCGGGAGGATTTAAAGAGACCCAGTACTTC. Residues: CASRGLAGGFKETQYF.

This chain uses TRBV12-3 or TRBV12-4 with TRBJ2-2; D may match TRBD1 or TRBD2 (7 bases each). There are 17 residues in the CDR3. Trimming pared 5 bases from V and 5 bases from J, leaving 21 bases between. CDR3 bases: TGTGCCAGCAGTACCTTTCGGGGGAGGGGGCGAACCGGGGAGCTGTTTTTT. As protein: CASSTFRGRGRTGELFF.

This clonotype was seen more than once but under ten times. This chain connects TRBV5-1 to TRBJ1-6; 9 bases are shared with TRBD1. There are 15 residues in the CDR3. The germline CDR1 and CDR2 sequences are SGHRS and YFSETQ. The V and J ends lost 4 bases and 10 bases, in that order; junction bases with no gene match: 9. CDR3 amino acids: CASSTITGGGSPLHF. The CDR3 DNA is TGCGCCAGCAGCACGATAACAGGGGGCGGATCACCCCTCCACTTT. The full variable domain, completed using reference TRBV5-1 and TRBJ1-6, is KAGVTQTPRYLIKTRGQQVTLSCSPISGHRSVSWYQQTPGQGLQFLFEYFSETQRNKGNFPGRFSGRQFSNSRSEMNVSTLELGDSALYLCASSTITGGGSPLHFGNGTRLTVT.

Concerning this clonotype itself: The junction departs from the called germline gene at one end, perhaps through a read error. The chain couples TRBV25-1 to TRBJ1-2, with TRBD1 matching over 10 bases. CDR1 is MGHDK and CDR2 is SYGVNS in the germline V gene. CDR3 length: 13 residues. This CDR3 is CATSPGTGVRNTF. In DNA, the CDR3 is TGCGCCACCTCCCCGGGGACAGGGGTCCGGAACACCTTC.

This clonotype has ten or more counts. The chain uses TRBV10-3 and TRBJ2-7; D gene uncertain. Germline CDR1 reads ENHRY; CDR2 reads SYGVKD. Trimming pared 10 bases from V and 5 bases from J, leaving 12 bases between. The length of the CDR3 is 11 residues. For the CDR3, the DNA is TGTGCCACCCCTCCGCTTGACGAGCAGTACTTC. Protein product: CATPPLDEQYF.

This clonotype has at least ten counts. This rearrangement joins TRBV29-1 to TRBJ1-5; possibly TRBD1 for D (6 bases). The CDR3 spans 15 residues. Germline loops: CDR1 SQVTM, CDR2 ANQGSEA. Trimming stripped 4 bases from V and 3 bases from J, with 16 bases between. CDR3 protein: CSVVQGMRANQPQHF. The CDR3 region has the DNA TGCAGCGTTGTGCAGGGGATGAGGGCCAATCAGCCCCAGCATTTT.

This clonotype has at least ten counts. The V gene is TRBV2, the J gene TRBJ2-5; D is unclear. There are 14 residues in the CDR3. Between the trimmed V and J ends, which lost 1 base and 4 bases, there was a span of 10 bases. Germline V gives CDR1 SNHLY, CDR2 FYNNEI. In DNA form, the CDR3 reads TGTGCCAGCAGTGAAGATAATGTCCCAGAGACCCAGTACTTC. Translated, it gives CASSEDNVPETQYF.

At least ten counts were recorded for this clonotype. The chain recombines TRBV11-1 with TRBJ2-7, with 12 bases that match TRBD1. The CDR3 totals 24 residues. V shed 0 bases and J 4 bases; nucleotides not matched to a gene: 28. Germline assignment: CDR1 SGHAT and CDR2 FQDESV (reference sequence). This CDR3 reads CASSLAPSSGSGTGGLPALYEQYF. DNA of the CDR3: TGTGCCAGCAGCTTAGCCCCGAGTAGTGGATCCGGGACAGGGGGCTTACCAGCACTTTACGAGCAGTACTTC.

The chain couples TRBV3-1 to TRBJ2-3, with 7 bases matching TRBD2. V was clipped by 4 bases and J by 6 bases; unmatched bases: 4. CDR3 length: 13 amino acids. Germline values: CDR1 LGHDT, CDR2 YNNKEL (reference sequence). The CDR3 DNA reads TGTGCCAGCAGCCTGACTAGCTTGGATACGCAGTATTTT. Translated, it gives CASSLTSLDTQYF.

This clonotype has more than one count but fewer than ten. The chain combines TRBV3-1 with TRBJ2-1; 11 bases are shared with TRBD2. The CDR3 is 16 residues long. J was trimmed by 7 bases and V by 1 base; bases with no gene match: 6. Per germline, CDR1 LGHDT and CDR2 YNNKEL (reference sequence). The CDR3 sequence is CASSQVFTSGSNEQFF. CDR3 coding DNA: TGTGCCAGCAGCCAAGTCTTCACTAGCGGGAGTAATGAGCAGTTCTTC.

The chain recombines TRBV29-1 with TRBJ2-7; perhaps D is TRBD1 or TRBD2 (5 bases each). The CDR3 spans 16 residues. In germline, CDR1 is SQVTM, CDR2 ANQGSEA. The germline V and J ends were trimmed by 0 bases and 0 bases, with 15 bases remaining between them. The CDR3 loop reads CSVEDVKGDLSYEQYF. CDR3 in DNA: TGCAGCGTTGAAGATGTTAAAGGGGACCTCTCCTACGAGCAGTACTTC.

The V and J genes are TRBV3-1 and TRBJ2-4; D gene uncertain. The J call may be wrong; the DNA end is better matched by TRBJ2-7. CDR3 size: 14 residues. CDR1 LGHDT and CDR2 YNNKEL come from the germline V gene (reference sequence). CDR3 DNA sequence: TGTGCCAGCAGCCAAGGTTTTCCCCCCTACGAGCAGTACTTC. It encodes CASSQGFPPYEQYF.

The chain combines TRBV5-1 with TRBJ2-3; 7 nucleotides match TRBD2. The CDR3 length is 17 residues. V was pared by 4 bases and J by 1 base, with 12 bases of the junction left unmatched. CDR1 is SGHRS and CDR2 is YFSETQ in the germline V gene. The CDR3 loop is CASSPEVFAGGTDTQYF. Here the CDR3 DNA reads TGCGCCAGCAGCCCAGAGGTTTTCGCGGGAGGCACAGATACGCAGTATTTT.

CDR3 coding DNA: TGTGCCAGCAGACCTCACCAGGAGGGGGACACTGAAGCTTTCTTT. Amino acid sequence: CASRPHQEGDTEAFF. J is TRBJ1-1 and V is TRBV6-2 or TRBV6-3; tentative D call: TRBD1 (6 bases). Germline V gene lookup returns CDR1 MNHEY and CDR2 SVGEGT. The CDR3 is 15 amino acids. The ends were cut back, 6 bases at V and 3 bases at J, with 17 bases in the middle.

J is TRBJ1-5 and V is TRBV6-6; D is ambiguous. V dropped 4 bases and J dropped 3 bases, with 16 bases sitting between them. Germline CDR1 MNHNY, CDR2 SVGAGI (reference sequence). The CDR3 contains 16 residues. The CDR3 DNA reads as TGTGCCAGCAGTTCCGCCGGGCAGGCGAACAATCAGCCCCAGCATTTT. Translated, it gives CASSSAGQANNQPQHF.

In regard to this clonotype: This may come from a read error, since a much larger clone is one base off. The gene calls are TRBV5-1 and TRBJ2-1; 8 bases line up with TRBD1. The DNA end is more similar to TRBJ2-7, so the J call may be wrong. Germline V gene data show CDR1 as SGHRS and CDR2 as YFSETQ. This CDR3 comprises 15 residues. CDR3 loop: CASSLADRDNNEQYF. As DNA, the CDR3 is TGCGCCAGCAGTTTGGCGGACAGGGACAACAATGAGCAGTACTTC.

This clonotype was counted ten times or more. This sequence joins TRBV25-1 and TRBJ2-1; D assignment may be TRBD1 or TRBD2 (5 bases each). V was clipped by 4 bases and J by 2 bases, with 12 bases between them. Germline-derived CDR1 and CDR2 are MGHDK and SYGVNS. The CDR3 consists of 15 residues. The CDR3 region is CASSGGQGTYNEQFF. The CDR3 DNA follows: TGTGCCAGCAGTGGCGGGCAGGGCACCTACAATGAGCAGTTCTTC.

The chain has TRBV4-3 and TRBJ2-5; 7 nucleotides line up with TRBD2. Germline-derived CDR1 and CDR2 are LGHNA and YSLEER. Trimming cost V 1 base and J 5 bases; bases outside gene matches: 7. This CDR3 contains 15 residues. The DNA for the CDR3 is TGCGCCAGCAGCCAAGGGGGAGGGGACTTCGAGACCCAGTACTTC. This encodes CASSQGGGDFETQYF.